These 27 T cell receptor beta chains were sequenced from one sample in a study of cytomegalovirus exposure and HLA in healthy donors. This table comes from immunoSEQ multiplex PCR, and its TCRdb copy is limited to in-frame clones, with some not included. The data contain 250,000 to 400,000 clones, approximately 85% of them seen just once; the ten biggest clones take up around 0.96%. The sequenced sample consisted of PBMCs. These receptors came from a young man in good health and CMV-seronegative.

The chain couples TRBV12-5 to TRBJ1-5, with 7 nucleotides matching TRBD1. CDR1 is LGHNT and CDR2 is FRNRAP in the germline V gene. The CDR3 consists of 15 residues. After removal of 7 bases from V and 3 bases from J, the junction contained 9 bases not matched to a gene. CDR3: CASAPDRSFNQPQHF. Written as DNA, the CDR3 is TGTGCTAGTGCCCCGGACAGGAGTTTCAATCAGCCCCAGCATTTT.

The chain links TRBV11-2 to TRBJ2-6; TRBD2 might be the D (5 bases). The CDR3 is 16 amino acids. The V and J ends lost 6 bases and 1 base respectively, with 13 bases between them. Germline V gene data show CDR1 as SGHAT and CDR2 as FQNNGV. CDR3 nucleotide sequence: TGTGCCAGCAGAACAACGAGGGTTTCTGGGGCCAACGTCCTGACTTTC. This encodes CASRTTRVSGANVLTF.

Of note for this clone: One end of the junction varies from germline; a read error may be responsible. The chain combines TRBV5-1 with TRBJ2-3, with D tentatively TRBD2 (6 bases). Germline assignment: CDR1 SGHRS and CDR2 YFSETQ. There are 15 residues in the CDR3. The CDR3: CASSLAGTSTDTQYF. The CDR3 DNA reads TGCGCCAGCAGTTTGGCGGGGACTAGCACAGATACGCAGTATTTT.

Notes on this clone: An end of the junction differs from the germline gene, which may be a read error. The chain combines TRBV5-1 with TRBJ2-2, with 8 bases lining up with TRBD1. CDR1 and CDR2 (germline): SGHRS, YFSETQ. CDR3 size: 17 residues. For the CDR3, the DNA is TGCGCCAGCAGCTTGGAGGACAGGGCCCCGAACTCCGGGGAGCTGTTTTTT. It translates to CASSLEDRAPNSGELFF.

Of note for this clone: Additional DNA sequences in this sample encode the identical CDR3. The V and J genes are TRBV5-6 and TRBJ2-7, with 9 bases that match TRBD1. J gave up 1 base and V 5 bases, and 7 bases lay outside the gene matches. Per the germline V gene, CDR1 is SGHDT and CDR2 is YYEEEE. The CDR3 spans 15 residues. CDR3 sequence (DNA): TGTGCCAGCAGTCCCGGGACAGGGATATCCTACGAGCAGTACTTC. Protein: CASSPGTGISYEQYF.

This rearrangement joins TRBV10-3 to TRBJ1-2, with 9 nucleotides matching TRBD1. Looked up from germline, CDR1 is ENHRY and CDR2 is SYGVKD. V shed 2 bases and J 4 bases; nucleotides not matched to a gene: 5. The CDR3 length is 15 residues. CDR3 in amino acids: CAISEGDRGAYGYTF. CDR3 DNA: TGTGCCATCAGTGAGGGCGACAGGGGGGCCTATGGCTACACCTTC.

In its sample, this clone was seen once. This chain joins TRBV6-5 and TRBJ2-1; D perhaps matches TRBD2 (6 bases). Germline CDR1 reads MNHEY; CDR2 reads SVGAGI. The CDR3 length is 14 residues. Trimming took off 8 bases at V and 8 bases at J, with 19 bases between the two ends. This CDR3 reads CASGWTITRDEQFF. CDR3 nucleotides: TGTGCCAGCGGGTGGACTATCACAAGGGATGAGCAGTTCTTC.

V usage is TRBV5-5 and J usage is TRBJ1-1; 8 nucleotides line up with TRBD1. Germline V gene data show CDR1 as SGHKS and CDR2 as YYEKEE (reference sequence). The CDR3 loop spans 14 amino acids. With V trimmed by 2 bases and J by 5 bases, 5 bases remained unmatched. The CDR3 spells CASSFDRGGTEAFF. The CDR3 DNA reads as TGTGCCAGCAGCTTTGACAGGGGAGGGACTGAAGCTTTCTTT.

The V gene is TRBV2, the J gene TRBJ2-7; a possible D gene is TRBD2 (6 bases). This CDR3 is 16 amino acids long. Germline V gene data show CDR1 as SNHLY and CDR2 as FYNNEI. Trimming pared 8 bases from V and 2 bases from J, leaving 22 bases between. The CDR3 DNA reads as TGTGCCAGCCGTCCCGACCGAGCCTGGGGGGCCTACGAGCAGTACTTC. Its protein is CASRPDRAWGAYEQYF.

The chain links TRBV6-6 to TRBJ1-3; the D gene is possibly TRBD1 (6 bases). V was pared by 5 bases and J by 6 bases, with 14 bases between. CDR1 and CDR2 (germline): MNHNY, SVGAGI (reference sequence). This CDR3 is built from 14 residues. CDR3 region: CASSLTGFENTIYF. The CDR3 DNA is TGTGCCAGCAGTCTAACAGGGTTCGAAAACACCATATATTTT.

The chain is built from TRBV6-1 and TRBJ1-5; 9 bases match TRBD1. Germline V lookup: CDR1 MNHNS, CDR2 SASEGT. The ends lost 10 bases at V and 6 bases at J; junction bases unmatched: 13. The CDR3 has 15 residues. CDR3 bases: TGTGCCATCAAGCCCACAGGGGGCTACAGTCAGCCCCAGCATTTT. Residues: CAIKPTGGYSQPQHF.

This chain uses TRBV5-1 with TRBJ1-1, with 8 bases identical to TRBD1. In germline, CDR1 is SGHRS, CDR2 YFSETQ. Unmatched junction bases numbered 5, after V lost 2 bases and J lost 5 bases. The CDR3 is 14 amino acids. CDR3 amino acids: CASSFRGQGTEAFF. The CDR3, as DNA: TGCGCCAGCAGCTTCAGGGGGCAGGGGACTGAAGCTTTCTTT.

This clone was detected a few times. CDR3 DNA sequence: TGTGCCAGCAGTTACCGGACAGGGGGTAATTCACCCCTCCACTTT. This translates into CASSYRTGGNSPLHF. This sequence joins TRBV6-6 and TRBJ1-6; TRBD1 matches 10 bases. Per germline, CDR1 MNHNY and CDR2 SVGAGI (reference sequence). The CDR3 is 15 amino acids. V gave up 2 bases and J gave up 6 bases; unmatched junction bases: 1.

The gene calls are TRBV30 and TRBJ1-1, with TRBD1 identical over 10 bases. J gave up 2 bases and V 4 bases, and 22 bases lay outside the gene matches. This CDR3 has 20 residues. CDR1 and CDR2 (germline): GTSNPN, SVGIG (reference sequence). CDR3 protein: CAWTFPRDRGEELGNTEAFF. The DNA for the CDR3 is TGTGCCTGGACCTTCCCCCGGGACAGGGGAGAGGAACTGGGAAACACTGAAGCTTTCTTT.

The chain joins TRBV11-3 to TRBJ2-5; 7 bases are shared with TRBD2. Germline trimming cut 3 bases from V and 5 bases from J; bases unmatched to any gene: 12. This CDR3 comprises 16 residues. Germline V gene sequence: CDR1 SGHNT, CDR2 YENEEA. The CDR3 DNA reads TGTGCCAGCAGCTTGCGCGGTGTAGCCGGGAGGGAGACCCAGTACTTC. This gives the protein CASSLRGVAGRETQYF.

The V and J genes are TRBV6-1 and TRBJ2-7, with D possibly being TRBD1 (5 bases). The CDR3 is made up of 15 amino acids. V lost 6 bases, J lost 6 bases, and 21 bases lay in between. Germline V CDR1 and CDR2: MNHNS, SASEGT. The CDR3 region has the DNA TGTGCCAGCAGACCCATACAGGTAAAGTCCGGCGAGCAGTACTTC. Translated, it gives CASRPIQVKSGEQYF.

The chain couples TRBV11-2 to TRBJ1-3, with 7 bases lining up with TRBD1. V lost 0 bases, J lost 5 bases, and 13 bases stayed unmatched. In germline, CDR1 is SGHAT, CDR2 FQNNGV. The CDR3 contains 18 residues. CDR3 DNA sequence: TGTGCCAGCAGCTTAGACGGGACAGCTGGTTGGATTCGAAACACCATATATTTT. It translates to CASSLDGTAGWIRNTIYF.

This clone came up a few times. The V gene is TRBV28, the J gene TRBJ1-2; a weak D match, TRBD1 (5 bases). The CDR3 consists of 12 residues. Trimming removed 6 bases at V and 7 bases at J, with 12 bases between. Germline V gene lookup returns CDR1 MDHEN and CDR2 SYDVKM. CDR3 in amino acids: CASRDERGGYTF. The CDR3 region has the DNA TGTGCCAGCAGGGATGAAAGGGGTGGCTACACCTTC.

This chain joins TRBV15 and TRBJ2-2, with TRBD2 identical over 10 bases. This CDR3 has 17 amino acids. CDR1 and CDR2 (germline): LNHNV, YYDKDF (reference sequence). With V trimmed by 0 bases and J by 3 bases, 4 bases remained unmatched. The CDR3 region is CATSRDRTSGYTGELFF. The CDR3 nucleotides read TGTGCCACCAGCAGAGATCGGACTAGCGGATACACCGGGGAGCTGTTTTTT.

The chain employs TRBV5-1 and TRBJ2-7; 8 nucleotides line up with TRBD1. This CDR3 has 14 residues. With V trimmed by 2 bases and J by 6 bases, 7 bases remained unmatched. The germline CDR1 and CDR2 sequences are SGHRS and YFSETQ. For the CDR3, the DNA is TGCGCCAGCAGCTTCAGACAGGGGAAGGGCGAGCAGTACTTC. Amino acid sequence: CASSFRQGKGEQYF.

As DNA, the CDR3 is TGTGCCAGCAGCCATACAGGGAACACTGAAGCTTTCTTT. Its translation: CASSHTGNTEAFF. The J gene is TRBJ1-1, the V gene TRBV11-1; tentatively, D is TRBD1 (5 bases). Germline V gene lookup returns CDR1 SGHAT and CDR2 FQDESV (reference sequence). The ends were cut back, 5 bases at V and 1 base at J, with 8 bases in the middle. There are 13 residues in the CDR3.

The gene calls are TRBV7-9 and TRBJ1-1; D may be TRBD1 (5 bases). The CDR3 extends over 13 amino acids. Trimming removed 3 bases from V and 7 bases from J, with 12 bases in between. Looked up from germline, CDR1 is SEHNR and CDR2 is FQNEAQ (reference sequence). DNA for the CDR3: TGTGCCAGCAGCTTTTCTGGGGCGGTTGAAGCTTTCTTT. It specifies CASSFSGAVEAFF.

The V call is TRBV25-1, the J call TRBJ2-5, with 11 bases identical to TRBD1. Trimming removed 5 bases from V and 5 bases from J; junction bases left unmatched: 10. This CDR3 has 16 amino acids. Germline V gene data show CDR1 as MGHDK and CDR2 as SYGVNS. CDR3 nucleotides: TGTGCCAGCAGTTCATCTAGGACAGGGGGCCGTGAGACCCAGTACTTC. Translated: CASSSSRTGGRETQYF.

The chain has TRBV5-6 and TRBJ1-5, with D unresolved. V was pared by 3 bases and J by 2 bases, with 18 bases between. Germline V gene sequence: CDR1 SGHDT, CDR2 YYEEEE. The CDR3 length is 17 residues. CDR3 DNA sequence: TGTGCCAGCAGCTGGAGCGGGCAGAAGTTAGGCAATCAGCCCCAGCATTTT. Translated: CASSWSGQKLGNQPQHF.

The chain employs TRBV27 and TRBJ2-7; unclear D gene. CDR3 length: 14 residues. CDR1 and CDR2 from the germline V gene are MNHEY and SMNVEV (reference sequence). V lost 2 bases, J lost 3 bases, and 11 bases lay in between. CDR3 sequence: CASSLGQEIYEQYF. In DNA form, the CDR3 reads TGTGCCAGCAGTTTAGGCCAGGAAATCTACGAGCAGTACTTC.

The rearrangement links TRBV12-5 to TRBJ2-1, with D perhaps matching TRBD1 (6 bases). Germline V gene data show CDR1 as LGHNT and CDR2 as FRNRAP. The CDR3 consists of 16 residues. Trimming removed 5 bases from V and 5 bases from J, with 19 bases in between. CDR3 bases: TGTGCTAGTGGTCCACGGACAGTTCATGGCAACAATGAGCAGTTCTTC. This codes for CASGPRTVHGNNEQFF.

This rearrangement joins TRBV18 to TRBJ1-2; D possibly corresponds to TRBD1 (5 bases). The V and J ends lost 2 bases and 5 bases respectively, with 12 bases between them. Per the germline V gene, CDR1 is KGHSH and CDR2 is LQKENI. The CDR3 has 14 residues. For the CDR3, the DNA is TGTGCCAGCTCACCAATCGAGACAGTTTATGGCTACACCTTC. Translated, it gives CASSPIETVYGYTF.